This T cell receptor beta chain was retrieved from a study of PD-L1 blockade in urothelial cancer. Only in-frame clones appear in the TCRdb table, and some are missing; sequencing was by immunoSEQ multiplex PCR. The sample has more than 95,000 clones, more than 70% seen once. The V end lost 5 bases, the J end lost 0 bases, and 7 bases lay between the germline ends. The CDR3 has 13 amino acids. Germline CDR1 and CDR2: MNHEY and SVGAGI. Time point meaning: peripheral blood 6 weeks after treatment start. A word on this clone: Antigen: not known.

Study-level points and caveats: Patients with durable benefit had greater blood expansion of tumor-associated TCR clones 3 weeks into treatment.

V and J are TRBV6-5 and TRBJ1-2; D not resolved. The material sequenced was PBMCs, taken around atezolizumab (anti-PD-L1) treatment. The TCR was taken from a man aged 50-59 years with urothelial cancer. The CDR3 sequence: CASSRRANYGYTF. The CDR3 bases are TGTGCCAGCAGTCGAAGAGCTAACTATGGCTACACCTTC.